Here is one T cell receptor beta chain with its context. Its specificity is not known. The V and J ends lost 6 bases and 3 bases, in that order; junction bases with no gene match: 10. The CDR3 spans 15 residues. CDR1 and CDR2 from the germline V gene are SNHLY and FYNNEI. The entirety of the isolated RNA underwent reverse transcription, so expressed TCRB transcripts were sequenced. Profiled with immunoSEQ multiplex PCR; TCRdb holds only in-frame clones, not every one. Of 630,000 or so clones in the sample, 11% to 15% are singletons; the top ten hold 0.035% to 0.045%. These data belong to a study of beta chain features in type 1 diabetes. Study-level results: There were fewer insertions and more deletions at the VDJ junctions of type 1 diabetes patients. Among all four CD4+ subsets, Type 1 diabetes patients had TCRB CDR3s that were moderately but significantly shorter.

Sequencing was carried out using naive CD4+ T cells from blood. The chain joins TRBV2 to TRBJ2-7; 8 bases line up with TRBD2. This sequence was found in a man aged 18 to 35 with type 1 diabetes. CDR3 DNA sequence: TGTGCCAGCAGCGGGACTAGGGGGGCACTCTACGAGCAGTACTTC. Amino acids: CASSGTRGALYEQYF.